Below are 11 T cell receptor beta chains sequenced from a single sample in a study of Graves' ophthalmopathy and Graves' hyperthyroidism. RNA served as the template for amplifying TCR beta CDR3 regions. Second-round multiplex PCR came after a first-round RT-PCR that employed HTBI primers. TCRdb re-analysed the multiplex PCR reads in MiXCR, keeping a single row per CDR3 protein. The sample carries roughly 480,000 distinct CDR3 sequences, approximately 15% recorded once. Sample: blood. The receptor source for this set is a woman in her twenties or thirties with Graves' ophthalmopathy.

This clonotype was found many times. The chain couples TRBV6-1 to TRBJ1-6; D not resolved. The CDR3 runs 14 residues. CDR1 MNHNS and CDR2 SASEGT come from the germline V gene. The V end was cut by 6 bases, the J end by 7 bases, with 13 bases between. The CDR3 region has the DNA TGTGCCAGCAGAACGAATAAGGCCAATTCACCCCTCCACTTT. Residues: CASRTNKANSPLHF.

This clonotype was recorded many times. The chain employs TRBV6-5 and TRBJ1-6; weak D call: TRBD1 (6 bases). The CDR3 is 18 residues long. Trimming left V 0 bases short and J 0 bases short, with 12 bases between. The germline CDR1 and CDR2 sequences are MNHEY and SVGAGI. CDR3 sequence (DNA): TGTGCCAGCAGTTACTCGCCCACAGGGAGCTCCTATAATTCACCCCTCCACTTT. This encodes CASSYSPTGSSYNSPLHF.

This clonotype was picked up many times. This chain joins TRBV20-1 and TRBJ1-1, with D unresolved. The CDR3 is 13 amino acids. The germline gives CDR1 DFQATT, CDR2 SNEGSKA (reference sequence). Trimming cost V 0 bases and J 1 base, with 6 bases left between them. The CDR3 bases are TGCAGTGCTAGAGATCGATGGAACACTGAAGCTTTCTTT. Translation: CSARDRWNTEAFF.

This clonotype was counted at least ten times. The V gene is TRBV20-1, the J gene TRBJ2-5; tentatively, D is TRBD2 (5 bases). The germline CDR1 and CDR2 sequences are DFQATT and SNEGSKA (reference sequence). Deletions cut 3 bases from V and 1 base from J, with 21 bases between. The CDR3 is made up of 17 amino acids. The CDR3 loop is CSASKSTEARFQETQYF. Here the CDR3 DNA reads TGCAGTGCTAGTAAATCGACGGAGGCCCGATTCCAAGAGACCCAGTACTTC.

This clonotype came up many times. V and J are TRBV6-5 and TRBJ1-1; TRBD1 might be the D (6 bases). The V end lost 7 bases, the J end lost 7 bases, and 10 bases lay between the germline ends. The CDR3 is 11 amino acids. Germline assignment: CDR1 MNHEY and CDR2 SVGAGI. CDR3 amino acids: CASKQGYEAFF. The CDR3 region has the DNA TGTGCCAGCAAACAGGGATATGAAGCTTTCTTT.

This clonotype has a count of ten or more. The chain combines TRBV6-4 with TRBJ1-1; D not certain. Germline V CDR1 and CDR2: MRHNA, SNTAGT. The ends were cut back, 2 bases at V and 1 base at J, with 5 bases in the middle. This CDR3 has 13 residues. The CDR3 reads CASSDTPNTEAFF. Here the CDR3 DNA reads TGTGCCAGCAGTGACACACCGAACACTGAAGCTTTCTTT.

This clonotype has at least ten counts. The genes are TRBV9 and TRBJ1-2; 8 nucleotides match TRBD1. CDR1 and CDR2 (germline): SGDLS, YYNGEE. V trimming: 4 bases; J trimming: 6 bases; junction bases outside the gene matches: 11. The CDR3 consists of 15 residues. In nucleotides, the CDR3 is TGTGCCAGCAGCCCCGGACAGGGCGGAGGGGATGGCTACACCTTC. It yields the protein CASSPGQGGGDGYTF.

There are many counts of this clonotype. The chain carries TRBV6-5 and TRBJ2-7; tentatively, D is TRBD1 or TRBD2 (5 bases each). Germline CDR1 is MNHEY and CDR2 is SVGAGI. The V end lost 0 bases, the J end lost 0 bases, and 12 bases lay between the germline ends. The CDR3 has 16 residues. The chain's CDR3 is CASSYSNGASSYEQYF. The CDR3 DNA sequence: TGTGCCAGCAGTTACTCGAACGGGGCTAGCTCCTACGAGCAGTACTTC.

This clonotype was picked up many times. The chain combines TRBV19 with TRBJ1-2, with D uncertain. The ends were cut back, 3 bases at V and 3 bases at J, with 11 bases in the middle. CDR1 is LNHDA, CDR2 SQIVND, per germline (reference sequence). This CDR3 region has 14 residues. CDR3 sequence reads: CASSIYGGDYGYTF. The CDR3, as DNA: TGTGCCAGTAGTATTTATGGCGGAGACTATGGCTACACCTTC.

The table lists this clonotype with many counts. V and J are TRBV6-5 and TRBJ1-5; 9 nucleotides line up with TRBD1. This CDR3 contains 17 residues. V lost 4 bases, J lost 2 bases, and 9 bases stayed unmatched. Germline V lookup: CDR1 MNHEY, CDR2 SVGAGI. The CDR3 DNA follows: TGTGCCAGCAGTTCATACAGGGGGCAGGGAGGCAATCAGCCCCAGCATTTT. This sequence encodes CASSSYRGQGGNQPQHF.

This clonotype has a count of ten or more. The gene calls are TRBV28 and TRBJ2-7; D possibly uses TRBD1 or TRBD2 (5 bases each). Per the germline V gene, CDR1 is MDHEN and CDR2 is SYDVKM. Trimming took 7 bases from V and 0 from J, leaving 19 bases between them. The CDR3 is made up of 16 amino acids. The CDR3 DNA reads TGTGCCAGCACCAAAACCCCCGGGGCCTACTCCTACGAGCAGTACTTC. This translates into CASTKTPGAYSYEQYF.